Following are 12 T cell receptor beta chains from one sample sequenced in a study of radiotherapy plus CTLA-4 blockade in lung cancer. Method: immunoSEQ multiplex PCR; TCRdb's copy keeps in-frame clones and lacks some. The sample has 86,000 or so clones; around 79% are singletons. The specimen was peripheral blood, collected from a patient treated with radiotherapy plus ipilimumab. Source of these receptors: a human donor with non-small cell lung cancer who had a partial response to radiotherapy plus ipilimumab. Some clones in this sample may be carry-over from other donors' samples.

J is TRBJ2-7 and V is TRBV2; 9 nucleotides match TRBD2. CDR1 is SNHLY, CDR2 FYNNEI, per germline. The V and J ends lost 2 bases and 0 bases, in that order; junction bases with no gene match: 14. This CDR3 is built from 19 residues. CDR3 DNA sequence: TGTGCCAGCAGTGAACCTAAGGACGCGGGACTAGCCTTCTCCTACGAGCAGTACTTC. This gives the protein CASSEPKDAGLAFSYEQYF.

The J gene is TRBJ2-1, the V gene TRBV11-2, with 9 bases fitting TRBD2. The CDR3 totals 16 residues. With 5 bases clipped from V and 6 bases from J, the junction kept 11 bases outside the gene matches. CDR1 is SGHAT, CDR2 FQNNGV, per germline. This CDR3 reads CASSPNLGGRGNEQFF. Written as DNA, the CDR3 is TGTGCCAGCAGCCCTAATCTGGGCGGGAGGGGCAATGAGCAGTTCTTC.

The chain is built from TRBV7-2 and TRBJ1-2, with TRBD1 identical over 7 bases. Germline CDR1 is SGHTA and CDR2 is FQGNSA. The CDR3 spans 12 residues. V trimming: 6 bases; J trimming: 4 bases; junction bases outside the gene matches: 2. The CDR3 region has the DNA TGTGCCAGCAGTGGACAGGCCTATGGCTACACCTTC. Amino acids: CASSGQAYGYTF.

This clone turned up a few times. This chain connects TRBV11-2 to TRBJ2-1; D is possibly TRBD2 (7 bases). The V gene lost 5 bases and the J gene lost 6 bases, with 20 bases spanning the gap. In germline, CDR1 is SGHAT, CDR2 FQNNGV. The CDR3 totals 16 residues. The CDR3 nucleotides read TGTGCCAGCAGCGGATCCCGGGGGGCTAAGCCCAATGAGCAGTTCTTC. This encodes CASSGSRGAKPNEQFF. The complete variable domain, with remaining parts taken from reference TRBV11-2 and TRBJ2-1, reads EAGVAQSPRYKIIEKRQSVAFWCNPISGHATLYWYQQILGQGPKLLIQFQNNGVVDDSQLPKDRFSAERLKGVDSTLKIQPAKLEDSAVYLCASSGSRGAKPNEQFFGPGTRLTVL.

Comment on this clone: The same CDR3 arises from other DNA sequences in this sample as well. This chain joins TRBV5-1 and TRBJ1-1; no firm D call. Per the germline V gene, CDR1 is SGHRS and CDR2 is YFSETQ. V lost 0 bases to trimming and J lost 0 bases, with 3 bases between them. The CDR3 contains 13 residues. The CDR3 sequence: CASSLGVNTEAFF. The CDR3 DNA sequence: TGCGCCAGCAGCTTGGGAGTGAACACTGAAGCTTTCTTT.

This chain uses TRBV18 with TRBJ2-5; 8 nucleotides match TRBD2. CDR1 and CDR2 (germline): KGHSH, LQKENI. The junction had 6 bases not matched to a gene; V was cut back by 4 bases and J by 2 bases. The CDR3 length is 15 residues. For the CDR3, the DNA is TGTGCCAGCTCACTACTTACTAGCGGACAAGAGACCCAGTACTTC. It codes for CASSLLTSGQETQYF. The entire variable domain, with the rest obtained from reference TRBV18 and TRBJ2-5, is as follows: NAGVMQNPRHLVRRRGQEARLRCSPMKGHSHVYWYRQLPEEGLKFMVYLQKENIIDESGMPKERFSAEFPKEGPSILRIQQVVRGDSAAYFCASSLLTSGQETQYFGPGTRLLVL.

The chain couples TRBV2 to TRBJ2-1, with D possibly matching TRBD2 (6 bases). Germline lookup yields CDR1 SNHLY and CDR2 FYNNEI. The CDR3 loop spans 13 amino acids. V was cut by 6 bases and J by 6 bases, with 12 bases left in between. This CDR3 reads CASRPTSPNEQFF. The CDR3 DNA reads TGTGCCAGCAGGCCGACTAGTCCCAATGAGCAGTTCTTC.

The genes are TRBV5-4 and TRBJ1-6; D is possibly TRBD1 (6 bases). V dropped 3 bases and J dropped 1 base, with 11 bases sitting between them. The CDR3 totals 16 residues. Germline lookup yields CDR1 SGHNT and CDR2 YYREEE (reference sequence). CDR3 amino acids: CASSSDSRSYNSPLHF. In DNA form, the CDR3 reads TGTGCCAGCAGCTCGGACAGTAGATCCTATAATTCACCCCTCCACTTT. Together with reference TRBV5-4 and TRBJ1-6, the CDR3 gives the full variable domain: ETGVTQSPTHLIKTRGQQVTLRCSSQSGHNTVSWYQQALGQGPQFIFQYYREEENGRGNFPPRFSGLQFPNYSSELNVNALELDDSALYLCASSSDSRSYNSPLHFGNGTRLTVT.

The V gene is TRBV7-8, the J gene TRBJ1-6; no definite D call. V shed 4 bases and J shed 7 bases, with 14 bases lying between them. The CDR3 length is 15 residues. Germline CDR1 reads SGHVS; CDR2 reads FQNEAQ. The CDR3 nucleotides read TGTGCCAGCAGCTCTCGGGGAGGTCTCAATTCACCCCTCCACTTT. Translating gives CASSSRGGLNSPLHF.

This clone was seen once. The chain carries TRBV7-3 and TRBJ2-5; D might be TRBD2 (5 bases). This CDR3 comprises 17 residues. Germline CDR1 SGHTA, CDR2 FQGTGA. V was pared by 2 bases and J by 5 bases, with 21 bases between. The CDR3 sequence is CASSLGGRRSLTETQYF. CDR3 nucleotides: TGTGCCAGCAGCTTAGGAGGAAGGAGATCCCTCACGGAGACCCAGTACTTC.

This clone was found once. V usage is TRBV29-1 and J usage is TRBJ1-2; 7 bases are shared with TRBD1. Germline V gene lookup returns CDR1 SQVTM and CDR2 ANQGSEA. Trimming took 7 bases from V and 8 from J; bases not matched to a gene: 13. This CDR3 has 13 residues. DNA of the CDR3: TGCAGCGCCCGGACAGGACCGGGAAGAGGCTACACCTTC. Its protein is CSARTGPGRGYTF.

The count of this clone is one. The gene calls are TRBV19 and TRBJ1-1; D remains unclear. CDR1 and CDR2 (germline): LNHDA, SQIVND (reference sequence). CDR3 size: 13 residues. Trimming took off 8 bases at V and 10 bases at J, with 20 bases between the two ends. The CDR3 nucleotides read TGTGCCAGTGCACTGGTAGGGCTGGAGGGAGCTTTCTTT. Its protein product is CASALVGLEGAFF.